This T cell receptor beta chain was sequenced in a study of CD8+CD57+ T cells in acquired aplastic anemia. Genomic DNA, serving as template, underwent TCR beta VDJ and CDR3 profiling. Using its own MiXCR run on the reads, TCRdb lists one record per CDR3 protein. The sample lists around 170,000 distinct CDR3 sequences; around 45% were seen once. The ends were cut back, 4 bases at V and 2 bases at J, with 8 bases in the middle. Germline CDR1 is SNHLY and CDR2 is FYNNEI. CDR3 length: 13 residues. Whoever was chosen for sequencing had shown CD8+CD57+ cell expansion by flow cytometry. This chain joins TRBV2 and TRBJ1-2, with D unresolved. The sequence was collected from a human donor with aplastic anemia. Specimen: sorted CD4+, CD8+, or CD8+CD57+ T cells (not recorded which) from PBMCs. Written as DNA, the CDR3 is TGTGCCAGCAGTGCAGACATAAACTATGGCTACACCTTC. Translating gives CASSADINYGYTF.